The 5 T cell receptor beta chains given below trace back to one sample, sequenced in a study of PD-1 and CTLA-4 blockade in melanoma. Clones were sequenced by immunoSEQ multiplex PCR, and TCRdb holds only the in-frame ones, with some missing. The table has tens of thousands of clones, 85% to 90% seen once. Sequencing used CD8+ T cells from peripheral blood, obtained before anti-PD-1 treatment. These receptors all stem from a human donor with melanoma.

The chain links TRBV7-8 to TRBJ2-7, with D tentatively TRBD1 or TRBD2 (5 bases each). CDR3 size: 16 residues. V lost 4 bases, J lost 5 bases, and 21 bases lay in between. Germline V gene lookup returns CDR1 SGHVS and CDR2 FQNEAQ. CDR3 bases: TGTGCCAGCAGCTATTGGGACGATGGGGTAGGCGACGAGCAGTACTTC. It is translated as CASSYWDDGVGDEQYF.

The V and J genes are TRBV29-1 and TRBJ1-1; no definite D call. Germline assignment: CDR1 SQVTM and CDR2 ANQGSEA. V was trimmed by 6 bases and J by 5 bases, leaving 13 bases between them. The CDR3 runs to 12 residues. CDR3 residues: CSVEGLETEAFF. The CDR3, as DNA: TGCAGCGTCGAGGGATTGGAGACTGAAGCTTTCTTT.

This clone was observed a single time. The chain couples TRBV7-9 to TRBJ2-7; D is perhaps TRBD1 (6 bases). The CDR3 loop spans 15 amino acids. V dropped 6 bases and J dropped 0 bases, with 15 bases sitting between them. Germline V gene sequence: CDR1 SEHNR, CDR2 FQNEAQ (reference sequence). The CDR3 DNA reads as TGTGCCAGCAGGAACAAGCAGGGGAACTCCTACGAGCAGTACTTC. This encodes CASRNKQGNSYEQYF.

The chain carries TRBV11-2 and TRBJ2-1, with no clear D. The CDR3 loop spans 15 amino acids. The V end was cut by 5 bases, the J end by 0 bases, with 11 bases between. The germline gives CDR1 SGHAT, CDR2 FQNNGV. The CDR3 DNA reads TGTGCCAGCAGCCTGGACGAAAGCTCCTACAATGAGCAGTTCTTC. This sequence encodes CASSLDESSYNEQFF.

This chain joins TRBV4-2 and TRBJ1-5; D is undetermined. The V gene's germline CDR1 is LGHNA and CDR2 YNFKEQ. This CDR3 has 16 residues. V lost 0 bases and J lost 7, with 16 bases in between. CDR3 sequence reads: CASSQDRMGYWQPQHF. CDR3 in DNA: TGTGCCAGCAGCCAAGATCGAATGGGGTATTGGCAGCCCCAGCATTTT.